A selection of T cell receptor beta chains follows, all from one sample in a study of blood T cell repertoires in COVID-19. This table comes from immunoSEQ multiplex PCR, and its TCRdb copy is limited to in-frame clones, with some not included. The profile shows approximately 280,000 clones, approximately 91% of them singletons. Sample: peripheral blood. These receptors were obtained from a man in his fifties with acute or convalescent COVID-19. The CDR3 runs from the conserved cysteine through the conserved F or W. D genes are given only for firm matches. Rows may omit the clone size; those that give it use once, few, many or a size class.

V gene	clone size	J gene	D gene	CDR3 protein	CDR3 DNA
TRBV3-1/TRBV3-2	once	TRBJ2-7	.	CASSSIYEQYF	TGTGCCAGCAGCTCTATCTACGAGCAGTACTTC
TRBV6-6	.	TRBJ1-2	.	CASGNYRDTHGYTF	TGTGCCAGCGGTAATTACCGGGACACTCATGGCTACACCTTC
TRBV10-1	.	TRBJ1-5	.	CASSLDYNQPQHF	TGCGCCAGCAGTCTGGACTACAATCAGCCCCAGCATTTT
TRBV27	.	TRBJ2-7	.	CASSPPDYPASEQYF	TGTGCCAGCAGTCCCCCGGACTATCCCGCCTCCGAGCAGTACTTC
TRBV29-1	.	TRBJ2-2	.	CSAEQGLNTGELFF	TGCAGCGCGGAACAGGGTCTGAACACCGGGGAGCTGTTTTTT
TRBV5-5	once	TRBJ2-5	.	CASSPGAGDRQETQYF	TGTGCCAGCAGCCCAGGGGCAGGGGACCGACAAGAGACCCAGTACTTC
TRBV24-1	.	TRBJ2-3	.	CATSDSTGQSETDTQYF	TGTGCCACCAGTGATTCCACGGGTCAGTCAGAAACAGATACGCAGTATTTT
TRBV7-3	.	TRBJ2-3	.	CASSLTAGALDTQYF	TGTGCCAGCAGCTTAACAGCGGGTGCGCTCGATACGCAGTATTTT
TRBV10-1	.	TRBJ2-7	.	CASGADSTYEQYF	TGCGCCAGCGGAGCTGACAGCACCTACGAGCAGTACTTC
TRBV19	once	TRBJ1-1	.	CASSSRNMNTEAFF	TGTGCCAGTAGCTCCAGGAATATGAACACTGAAGCTTTCTTT
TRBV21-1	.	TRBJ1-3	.	CASSKLGGPSSGNTIYF	TGTGCCAGCAGCAAGTTAGGGGGACCGAGCTCTGGAAACACCATATATTTT
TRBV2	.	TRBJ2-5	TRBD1	CASSRTGQETQYF	TGTGCCAGCAGTAGGACAGGGCAAGAGACCCAGTACTTC
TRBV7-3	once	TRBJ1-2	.	CASSFGAGDGYTF	TGTGCCAGCAGCTTTGGGGCAGGAGATGGCTACACCTTC
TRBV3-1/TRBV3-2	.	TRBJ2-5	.	CASSQQGSGETQYF	TGTGCCAGCAGCCAACAGGGCTCCGGGGAGACCCAGTACTTC
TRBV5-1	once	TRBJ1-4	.	CASSFGQPNEKLFF	TGCGCCAGCAGCTTCGGACAGCCGAATGAAAAACTGTTTTTT
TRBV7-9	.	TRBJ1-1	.	CASSQKLWGDTEAFF	TGTGCCAGCAGCCAAAAGTTGTGGGGCGACACTGAAGCTTTCTTT
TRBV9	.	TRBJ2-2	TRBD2	CASSVGLAGAGELFF	TGTGCCAGCAGCGTAGGACTAGCGGGCGCCGGGGAGCTGTTTTTT
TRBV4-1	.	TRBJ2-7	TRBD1	CASSRSGTGDYYEQYF	TGCGCCAGCAGCCGAAGCGGGACAGGGGATTACTACGAGCAGTACTTC
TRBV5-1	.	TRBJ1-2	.	CASSLDSNYGYTF	TGCGCCAGCAGCTTGGACAGCAACTATGGCTACACCTTC
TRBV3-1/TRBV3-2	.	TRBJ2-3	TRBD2	CASSQLAGGQADTQYF	TGTGCCAGCAGCCAACTCGCGGGGGGGCAGGCAGATACGCAGTATTTT
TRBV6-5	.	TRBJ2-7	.	CATLRADSYEQYF	TGTGCCACCCTCAGGGCAGACTCCTACGAGCAGTACTTC
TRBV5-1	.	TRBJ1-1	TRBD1	CASSPDRQNTEAFF	TGCGCCAGCAGCCCGGACAGGCAGAACACTGAAGCTTTCTTT
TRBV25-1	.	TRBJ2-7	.	CASSGSVYEQYF	TGTGCCAGCAGCGGAAGCGTCTACGAGCAGTACTTC
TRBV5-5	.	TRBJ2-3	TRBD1	CASSPATGGDTQYF	TGTGCCAGCAGCCCGGCGACAGGGGGAGATACGCAGTATTTT
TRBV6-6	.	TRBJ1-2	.	CASRVRDYGYTF	TGTGCCAGCAGGGTCAGGGACTATGGCTACACCTTC
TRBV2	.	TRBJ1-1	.	CASNPGVNTEAFF	TGTGCCAGCAACCCGGGAGTAAACACTGAAGCTTTCTTT
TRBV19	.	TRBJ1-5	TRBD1	CASSRRQGSYQPQHF	TGTGCCAGTAGTAGGAGACAGGGGAGTTATCAGCCCCAGCATTTT
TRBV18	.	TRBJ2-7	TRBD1	CASSQTGTGGYEQYF	TGTGCCAGCTCACAAACCGGGACAGGGGGCTACGAGCAGTACTTC
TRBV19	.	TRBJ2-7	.	CASRSTGRDEQYF	TGTGCCAGTAGATCGACAGGTCGGGACGAGCAGTACTTC
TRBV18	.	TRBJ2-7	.	CASSNSGSDEQYF	TGTGCCAGCTCAAACTCGGGGAGCGACGAGCAGTACTTC
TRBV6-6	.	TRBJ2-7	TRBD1	CASQYGTGSYEQYF	TGTGCCAGCCAGTACGGGACAGGTTCCTACGAGCAGTACTTC
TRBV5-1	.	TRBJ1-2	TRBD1	CASSPDRENYGYTF	TGCGCCAGCAGCCCTGACAGGGAAAACTATGGCTACACCTTC
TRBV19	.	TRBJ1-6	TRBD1	CASSIQGDSPLHF	TGTGCCAGTAGTATCCAGGGGGATTCACCCCTCCACTTT
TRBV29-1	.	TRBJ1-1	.	CSVEDGTEAFF	TGCAGCGTTGAAGACGGGACTGAAGCTTTCTTT
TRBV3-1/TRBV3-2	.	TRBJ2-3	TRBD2	CASRRGGAQYF	TGTGCCAGCAGGCGGGGGGGGGCGCAGTATTTT
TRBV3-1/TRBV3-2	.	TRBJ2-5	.	CASSREVTYGETQYF	TGTGCCAGCAGCCGCGAGGTCACCTACGGAGAGACCCAGTACTTC
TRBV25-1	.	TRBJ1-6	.	CASNRGLGNSPLHF	TGTGCCAGCAACCGGGGACTGGGTAATTCACCCCTCCACTTT
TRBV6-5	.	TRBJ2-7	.	CASSPPVRGGYEQYF	TGTGCCAGCAGCCCCCCCGTAAGGGGGGGCTACGAGCAGTACTTC
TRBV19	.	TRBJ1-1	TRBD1	CASSPRQGPYTEAFF	TGTGCCAGTAGTCCCCGACAGGGGCCCTACACTGAAGCTTTCTTT
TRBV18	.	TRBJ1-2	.	CASSPRRTEAGYTF	TGTGCCAGCTCCCCTAGGAGGACAGAAGCTGGCTACACCTTC
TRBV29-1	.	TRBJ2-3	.	CSVTQWEDRTDTQYF	TGCAGCGTTACCCAATGGGAGGACCGCACAGATACGCAGTATTTT
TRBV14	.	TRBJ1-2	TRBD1	CASSRDRGQNNYGYTF	TGTGCCAGCAGCCGCGACAGGGGGCAAAACAACTATGGCTACACCTTC
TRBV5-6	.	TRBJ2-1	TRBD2	CASSLSTSGGLHYNEQFF	TGTGCCAGCAGCTTGTCGACTAGCGGGGGGCTCCACTACAATGAGCAGTTCTTC
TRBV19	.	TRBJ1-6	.	CASSSGQPNSPLHF	TGTGCCAGTAGTTCCGGACAGCCCAATTCACCCCTCCACTTT
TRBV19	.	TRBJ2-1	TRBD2	CASSPGLAYEQFF	TGTGCCAGTAGTCCGGGACTAGCCTATGAGCAGTTCTTC
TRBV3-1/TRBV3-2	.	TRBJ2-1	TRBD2	CASSQDPLAGGLEQFF	TGTGCCAGCAGCCAAGATCCCCTAGCGGGGGGGTTGGAGCAGTTCTTC
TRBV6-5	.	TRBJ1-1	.	CASSSLQGGYTEAFF	TGTGCCAGCAGTTCCCTCCAGGGTGGATACACTGAAGCTTTCTTT
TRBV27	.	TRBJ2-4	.	CAITQGTKNIQYF	TGTGCCATTACGCAGGGGACCAAAAACATTCAGTACTTC
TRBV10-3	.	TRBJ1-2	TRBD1	CAISESTGTVNYGYTF	TGTGCCATCAGTGAAAGTACGGGGACAGTCAACTATGGCTACACCTTC
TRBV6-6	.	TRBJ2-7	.	CASSYSTPTSSYEQYF	TGTGCCAGCAGTTACTCGACCCCGACTAGCTCCTACGAGCAGTACTTC
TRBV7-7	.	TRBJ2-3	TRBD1	CASSSGQGTTDTQYF	TGTGCTAGCAGCTCGGGACAGGGGACCACAGATACGCAGTATTTT
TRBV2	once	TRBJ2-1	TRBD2	CASNPRTSGGIGFF	TGTGCCAGCAACCCTCGGACTAGCGGGGGGATAGGGTTCTTC
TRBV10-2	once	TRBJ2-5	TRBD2	CATLDSGGQETQYF	TGCGCCACTCTAGATAGCGGGGGACAAGAGACCCAGTACTTC
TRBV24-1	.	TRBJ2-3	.	CATRGNGIDTQYF	TGTGCCACCAGGGGCAACGGGATAGATACGCAGTATTTT
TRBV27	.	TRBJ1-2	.	CASSLSGQYGYTF	TGTGCCAGCAGTTTATCAGGACAGTACGGCTACACCTTC
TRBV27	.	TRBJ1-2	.	CASKGRGDFLGYTF	TGTGCCAGCAAAGGGAGGGGCGACTTCCTTGGCTACACCTTC
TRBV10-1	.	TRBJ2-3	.	CASSDPTGGTDTQYF	TGCGCCAGCAGTGACCCCACGGGGGGCACAGATACGCAGTATTTT